One sample yielded the 13 T cell receptor beta chains listed below, sequenced in a study of cytomegalovirus exposure and HLA in healthy donors. PCR involved 60 Vbeta and 13 Jbeta primers. Some clones are missing from TCRdb's copy, which holds only in-frame ones; the method was immunoSEQ multiplex PCR. This sample has 150,000 or so clones, with around three quarters found just once. The sample taken for sequencing was PBMCs. The source of these receptors is a woman in her thirties or forties in good health and CMV-seronegative.

The J gene is TRBJ2-5, the V gene TRBV6-5, with D possibly TRBD2 on 6 matching bases. The CDR3 contains 14 residues. The V gene's germline CDR1 is MNHEY and CDR2 SVGAGI. V was cut by 5 bases and J by 5 bases, with 15 bases left in between. The CDR3 protein is CASSETTSSETQYF. The CDR3 DNA reads TGTGCCAGCAGTGAAACGACTAGTTCCGAGACCCAGTACTTC.

The chain recombines TRBV6-6 with TRBJ2-1; TRBD1 might be the D (6 bases). V gave up 5 bases and J gave up 7 bases, with 21 bases separating them. The CDR3 contains 16 residues. Germline loops: CDR1 MNHNY, CDR2 SVGAGI (reference sequence). CDR3 sequence: CASSQRTASSGNEQFF. Written as DNA, the CDR3 is TGTGCCAGCAGTCAACGGACAGCCTCGTCGGGGAATGAGCAGTTCTTC.

This clone was seen more than once but under ten times. V is TRBV28 and J is TRBJ1-5; unclear D gene. This CDR3 is built from 15 residues. The germline gives CDR1 MDHEN, CDR2 SYDVKM. The V end was cut by 5 bases, the J end by 6 bases, with 17 bases between. The CDR3 loop reads CASSTLTGRGQPQHF. The CDR3 nucleotides are TGTGCCAGCAGTACATTGACTGGACGGGGTCAGCCCCAGCATTTT.

The J gene is TRBJ1-1, the V gene TRBV12-5; D may be TRBD1 (6 bases). This CDR3 has 15 amino acids. CDR1 is LGHNT and CDR2 is FRNRAP in the germline V gene. The V end was cut by 0 bases, the J end by 4 bases, with 12 bases between. CDR3 in amino acids: CASGLVGGRGTEAFF. For the CDR3, the DNA is TGTGCTAGTGGTTTGGTAGGGGGAAGAGGCACTGAAGCTTTCTTT. Full variable domain (missing parts from reference TRBV12-5 and TRBJ1-1): DARVTQTPRHKVTEMGQEVTMRCQPILGHNTVFWYRQTMMQGLELLAYFRNRAPLDDSGMPKDRFSAEMPDATLATLKIQPSEPRDSAVYFCASGLVGGRGTEAFFGQGTRLTVV.

The V and J genes are TRBV6-5 and TRBJ1-2; 7 bases line up with TRBD1. Germline V gives CDR1 MNHEY, CDR2 SVGAGI. The CDR3 totals 14 residues. Germline trimming cut 6 bases from V and 4 bases from J; bases unmatched to any gene: 8. The CDR3, as DNA: TGTGCCAGCAGCCCCGGGAGGGGGCTCTATGGCTACACCTTC. This encodes CASSPGRGLYGYTF.

This sequence joins TRBV6-6 and TRBJ1-2; unclear D gene. Trimming took off 2 bases at V and 4 bases at J, with 11 bases between the two ends. Germline CDR1 and CDR2: MNHNY and SVGAGI (reference sequence). The CDR3 loop spans 14 amino acids. The CDR3, as DNA: TGTGCCAGCAGTTACATCCCCACTACCTATGGCTACACCTTC. Its protein is CASSYIPTTYGYTF.

This chain joins TRBV2 and TRBJ2-2; possible D gene TRBD1, 5 bases. This CDR3 has 14 amino acids. Trimming stripped 6 bases from V and 4 bases from J, with 12 bases between. In germline, CDR1 is SNHLY, CDR2 FYNNEI. The CDR3 coding sequence is TGTGCCAGCAGGATACAGGTTACCACCGGGGAGCTGTTTTTT. Protein: CASRIQVTTGELFF.

The CDR3 nucleotides read TGCGCCAGCAGCCAAGTCGGTGTCCAAGAGACCCAGTACTTC. It codes for CASSQVGVQETQYF. The chain couples TRBV4-1 to TRBJ2-5; D unclear. This CDR3 contains 14 residues. Germline lookup yields CDR1 MGHRA and CDR2 YSYEKL. The V and J ends lost 1 base and 1 base respectively, with 7 bases between them.

The rearrangement links TRBV18 to TRBJ1-1; D may be TRBD1 (6 bases). CDR3 size: 14 residues. Germline CDR1 and CDR2: KGHSH and LQKENI. V lost 3 bases and J 5 bases, leaving 13 bases between the germline ends. CDR3 residues: CASSPHRQGTEAFF. The DNA for the CDR3 is TGTGCCAGCTCACCCCACCGGCAGGGGACTGAAGCTTTCTTT.

About this clone: At one end, the junction sequence differs from germline, possibly due to a read error. CDR3: CASSLAGDSSEQYF. The DNA for the CDR3 is TGTGCCAGCAGCCTAGCTGGGGACTCCTCCGAGCAGTACTTC. The chain has TRBV7-7 and TRBJ2-7, with a possible D match to TRBD2 (6 bases). CDR3 length: 14 amino acids. Germline CDR1 is SSHAT and CDR2 is FNYEAQ (reference sequence).

CDR3 loop: CASRPQVNTEAFF. CDR3 in DNA: TGTGCCAGTAGGCCACAGGTGAACACTGAAGCTTTCTTT. The chain combines TRBV19 with TRBJ1-1; D might be TRBD1 (5 bases). V lost 6 bases to trimming and J lost 0 bases, with 8 bases between them. Looked up from germline, CDR1 is LNHDA and CDR2 is SQIVND (reference sequence). The CDR3 spans 13 residues.

The chain employs TRBV25-1 and TRBJ2-2; D uncertain. Trimming removed 4 bases at V and 4 bases at J, with 16 bases between. The CDR3 runs to 16 residues. The V gene's germline CDR1 is MGHDK and CDR2 SYGVNS. The CDR3: CASSAPHGVATGELFF. The CDR3 DNA reads TGTGCCAGCAGTGCTCCACACGGAGTTGCCACCGGGGAGCTGTTTTTT.

CDR3 DNA sequence: TGCGCCAGCAGCCAAGACAGGGGGCGGGTCACAGATACGCAGTATTTT. Amino acid sequence: CASSQDRGRVTDTQYF. V usage is TRBV4-1 and J usage is TRBJ2-3, with 8 bases that match TRBD1. Germline trimming cut 0 bases from V and 2 bases from J; bases unmatched to any gene: 4. This CDR3 region has 16 residues. CDR1 and CDR2 from the germline V gene are MGHRA and YSYEKL.